This T cell receptor (beta chain) comes out of a study of PD-1 blockade in mismatch repair-deficient tumors. Sequencing used immunoSEQ multiplex PCR; TCRdb keeps in-frame clones, though not all of them. The sample has some 84,000 clones, about 85% seen once. This TCR was sampled from an adult with mismatch repair-deficient cancer. Specimen: peripheral blood, collected 12 weeks after starting pembrolizumab.

CDR3 amino acids: CASSGTSGIYEQYF. Written as DNA, the CDR3 is TGCGCCAGCAGTGGGACTAGCGGAATCTACGAGCAGTACTTC. The rearrangement links TRBV10-2 to TRBJ2-7; 10 nucleotides match TRBD2. Germline values: CDR1 WSHSY, CDR2 SAAADI. The CDR3 totals 14 residues. The ends lost 4 bases at V and 3 bases at J; junction bases unmatched: 3.